These T cell receptor beta chains were read from a single sample in a study of blood T cell repertoires in COVID-19. Here immunoSEQ multiplex PCR was the method, and the copy in TCRdb shows in-frame clones only, minus some. This sample yields roughly 100,000 clones, of which around 90% are seen a single time; 2% to 2.5% belongs to the top ten. The material sequenced was peripheral blood. Receptors were obtained from a man aged 45-60 years with active COVID-19. Both conserved end residues are part of each CDR3. D genes are given only for firm matches. Rows give clone size only sometimes, using once, few, many, or a class for an expanded clone.

size	D	V	J	CDR3	DNA
NA	TRBD1	TRBV6-1	TRBJ2-7	CASSEIGDSSYEQYF	TGTGCCAGCAGTGAAATCGGGGACAGCTCCTACGAGCAGTACTTC
NA	TRBD1	TRBV5-6	TRBJ2-3	CASSLRQGGRTDTQYF	TGTGCCAGCAGCTTAAGACAGGGGGGTCGCACAGATACGCAGTATTTT
NA	NA	TRBV19	TRBJ2-3	CASTLRDTQYF	TGTGCCAGCACCCTACGGGATACGCAGTATTTT
NA	TRBD1	TRBV5-1	TRBJ2-1	CASSLGQGVNEQFF	TGCGCCAGCAGCTTGGGACAGGGGGTCAATGAGCAGTTCTTC
few	NA	TRBV18	TRBJ2-2	CASSPEAGELFF	TGTGCCAGCTCACCAGAGGCCGGGGAGCTGTTTTTT
NA	TRBD2	TRBV5-1	TRBJ2-5	CASSLEPSGVRQETQYF	TGCGCCAGCAGCTTGGAGCCTAGCGGGGTTCGACAAGAGACCCAGTACTTC
NA	TRBD1	TRBV5-1	TRBJ2-3	CASSLDRGRADTQYF	TGCGCCAGCAGCTTGGACAGGGGTCGGGCAGATACGCAGTATTTT
NA	NA	TRBV4-3	TRBJ2-2	CASSQLPPLRTVLNTGELFF	TGCGCCAGCAGCCAGCTACCCCCTCTCCGGACAGTCTTGAACACCGGGGAGCTGTTTTTT
NA	NA	TRBV6-5	TRBJ1-2	CASSSGQSYSYGYTF	TGTGCCAGCAGCTCCGGACAGAGTTACTCCTATGGCTACACCTTC
few	NA	TRBV7-2	TRBJ2-3	CASSLVGQTTDTQYF	TGTGCCAGCAGCTTAGTTGGCCAAACCACAGATACGCAGTATTTT
once	TRBD2	TRBV6-5	TRBJ2-3	CASRVAGLSDTQYF	TGTGCCAGCAGAGTAGCGGGGTTGTCAGATACGCAGTATTTT
once	TRBD2	TRBV11-3	TRBJ2-3	CASSLGVSGTHGDTQYF	TGTGCCAGCAGCTTAGGGGTTAGCGGGACCCACGGAGATACGCAGTATTTT
NA	TRBD1	TRBV19	TRBJ1-1	CASSIRTGSRFGTEAFF	TGTGCCAGTAGTATACGGACAGGGTCTAGGTTCGGCACTGAAGCTTTCTTT
NA	NA	TRBV18	TRBJ2-7	CASSLVDEQYF	TGTGCCAGCTCACTCGTAGACGAGCAGTACTTC
NA	NA	TRBV11-2	TRBJ2-3	CASSLFSGVTDTQYF	TGTGCCAGCAGCTTATTTTCCGGGGTTACAGATACGCAGTATTTT
NA	TRBD1	TRBV9	TRBJ1-1	CASSAPGQNLNTEAFF	TGTGCCAGCAGCGCACCGGGACAGAACTTGAACACTGAAGCTTTCTTT
NA	NA	TRBV6-1	TRBJ2-7	CASSEVAGSSSYEQYF	TGTGCCAGCAGTGAAGTGGCGGGCAGCAGCTCCTACGAGCAGTACTTC
once	NA	TRBV2	TRBJ1-2	CASRSDRGLGATVLNYGYTF	TGTGCCAGCAGATCCGATCGGGGGTTGGGTGCCACAGTCTTGAACTATGGCTACACCTTC
NA	NA	TRBV5-1	TRBJ2-3	CASSRGAESPTDTQYF	TGCGCCAGCAGCCGGGGGGCCGAGAGTCCCACAGATACGCAGTATTTT
NA	TRBD2	TRBV20-1	TRBJ2-3	CSASRRGGEDTQYF	TGCAGTGCTAGTAGGCGGGGGGGCGAAGATACGCAGTATTTT
NA	NA	TRBV2	TRBJ2-6	CASSVGTPASGANVLTF	TGTGCCAGCAGTGTGGGCACCCCGGCTTCTGGGGCCAACGTCCTGACTTTC
NA	NA	TRBV12-3/TRBV12-4	TRBJ1-1	CASSFQRGAFF	TGTGCCAGCAGCTTTCAGAGGGGGGCTTTCTTT
NA	NA	TRBV7-4	TRBJ1-6	CAQKGVDNSPLHF	TGTGCCCAGAAAGGGGTAGATAATTCACCCCTCCACTTT
NA	NA	TRBV10-3	TRBJ2-5	CAISESGYGGEETQYF	TGTGCCATCAGTGAGTCCGGTTACGGCGGCGAAGAGACCCAGTACTTC
NA	NA	TRBV7-9	TRBJ2-1	CASSFLADEQFF	TGTGCCAGCAGCTTCTTAGCGGATGAGCAGTTCTTC
NA	TRBD1	TRBV7-2	TRBJ1-1	CASSTGVVRGTEAFF	TGTGCCAGCAGCACAGGGGTTGTACGGGGGACTGAAGCTTTCTTT
NA	TRBD2	TRBV5-1	TRBJ2-1	CASSRTSGTPFGYNEQFF	TGCGCCAGCAGCCGGACTAGCGGAACTCCATTCGGCTACAATGAGCAGTTCTTC
NA	NA	TRBV28	TRBJ2-6	CASSPWLYSSGSLRSGANVLTF	TGTGCCAGCAGTCCCTGGCTTTACTCTTCCGGGAGCTTACGGTCTGGGGCCAACGTCCTGACTTTC
NA	NA	TRBV7-9	TRBJ1-1	CASSFPSQTEAFF	TGTGCCAGCAGCTTCCCTAGCCAAACTGAAGCTTTCTTT
NA	NA	TRBV25-1	TRBJ1-1	CASSVPGQNTEAFF	TGTGCCAGCAGTGTGCCGGGACAAAACACTGAAGCTTTCTTT
NA	TRBD2	TRBV10-3	TRBJ2-3	CAIRAGASVADTQYF	TGTGCCATCAGGGCGGGAGCTAGCGTAGCAGATACGCAGTATTTT